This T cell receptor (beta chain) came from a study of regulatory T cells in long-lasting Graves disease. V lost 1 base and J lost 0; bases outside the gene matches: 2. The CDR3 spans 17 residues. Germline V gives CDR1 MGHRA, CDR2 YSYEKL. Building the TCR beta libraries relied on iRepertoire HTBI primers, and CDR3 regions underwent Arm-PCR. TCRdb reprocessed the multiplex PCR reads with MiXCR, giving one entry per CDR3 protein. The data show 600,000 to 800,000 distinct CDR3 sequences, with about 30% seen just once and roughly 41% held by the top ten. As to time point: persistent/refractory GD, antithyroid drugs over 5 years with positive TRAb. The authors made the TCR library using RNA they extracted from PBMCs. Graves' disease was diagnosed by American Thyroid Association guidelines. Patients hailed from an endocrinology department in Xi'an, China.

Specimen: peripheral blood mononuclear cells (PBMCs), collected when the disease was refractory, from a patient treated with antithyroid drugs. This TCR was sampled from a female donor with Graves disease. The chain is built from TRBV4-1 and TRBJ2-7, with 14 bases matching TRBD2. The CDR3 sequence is CASSQAGLAGGSYEQYF. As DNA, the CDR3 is TGCGCCAGCAGCCAAGCCGGACTAGCGGGAGGCTCCTACGAGCAGTACTTC.